The T cell receptor (beta chain) under discussion was sequenced for a study of cytomegalovirus exposure and HLA in healthy donors. The study's findings and limits: Confirmation in vitro established that a few CMV-associated chains were specific for CMV antigens. The study designated 150 or so TCR beta chains cytomegalovirus-associated. Cytomegalovirus status, reportedly, was diagnosed with high specificity and sensitivity by the classifier.

This table comes from immunoSEQ multiplex PCR, and its TCRdb copy is limited to in-frame clones, with some not included. Of fewer than 200,000 clones listed, roughly 85% are singletons. From germline, CDR1 is SGDLS and CDR2 YYNGEE. The V and J ends lost 3 bases and 0 bases respectively, with 12 bases between them. CDR3 size: 15 residues. Concerning this clone itself: Its cognate antigen is unknown.

The TCR was taken from a man between 18 and 29 years old in good health and CMV-seropositive. The chain couples TRBV9 to TRBJ1-2; perhaps TRBD1 as D (6 bases). Sequenced: PBMCs. As DNA, the CDR3 is TGTGCCAGCAGCGCCGGACAGTACGCTAACTATGGCTACACCTTC. Translated, it gives CASSAGQYANYGYTF.